This T cell receptor beta chain originates from a study of shared clonotypes between healthy human individuals (dated by TCRdb to 2020 to 2022). General notes on the study: A few men and a couple of women, aged 18 to 49 years, made up the cohort. To increase sequencing depth and limit assay-specific biases, TCR repertoire library preparation and sequencing were carried out by different laboratories using diverse techniques. To estimate repertoire size and how much clonotypes are shared between individuals, the study performed deep sequencing of blood TCR repertoires from a few healthy adults. Per donor, leukapheresis produced somewhere between about 0.94 and 9 billion PBMCs. For each donor, three plates each were used for CD4 naive and CD4 memory, two plates were used for CD8 naive, and one plate was used for CD8 memory. Summary of the overall study and its limitations: Sampling was limited to blood, and TCR repertoires in tissue likely differ from TCR repertoires in blood. Incomplete sequencing was indicated by rarefaction of sorted-subset datasets, despite the large sequencing depth. Pairwise subsampling led to the expectation that sequencing depth would affect the degree of clonotype sharing among donors. Compared with non-shared clonotypes, clonotypes shared by all four sorted-subset donors had higher generation probabilities. Sharing across a few donors was observed for approximately 4.6% of naive CD4, 3% to 3.5% of naive CD8, 2% to 2.5% of memory CD4, and roughly 0.4% of memory CD8 clonotypes. Estimated clonotype richness was generally larger for naive than for memory subsets. The genetic and exposure-history diversity represented was limited by the small number of donors.

Deletion took 5 bases off V and 5 bases off J, with a span of 14 bases between the germline ends. The CDR3 goes from the cysteine to the phenylalanine over 14 residues. Only the CDR3 portion is preserved as DNA: 42 bases, with reading frame beginning at the first base. From a lookup of the germline V gene, CDR1 and CDR2 are SGHRS and YFSETQ. Using the deep immunoSEQ assay, TCR CDR3 regions were amplified from genomic DNA by multiplex PCR. Extracted genomic DNA from each cell subset was distributed evenly across all wells of several immunoSEQ 96-well plates, and each plate was treated as a replicate. For sorted subsets, 200 to 250 ng of genomic DNA, equivalent to 30,000 or so T cell genomes, went into each replicate PCR. The purified libraries were quantified using a Qubit 3.0 fluorometer, sized with a Bioanalyzer 2100, and then quantified again using the KAPA Library Quantification kit. Every immunoSEQ 96-well plate was sequenced on a separate single-read 150-cycle Illumina NextSeq 550 flow cell. The authors processed their data as follows. Because the immunoSEQ output included only junctional sequences and no quality scores, the filtering could not be the same as the filtering used for full-length reads. To assign V/J genes and CDR3, sequences were annotated against IMGT germline references using PyIR, a Python wrapper for IgBLAST v1.9. Reads with weak V/J assignments (E-value above 1e-6), missing CDR3, stop codons, out-of-frame junctions, or ambiguous translated residues were removed. V3J clonotypes were defined as sequences sharing the same inferred V gene, J gene, and CDR3 amino acid sequence. Percentage overlap between repertoires was calculated by dividing the number of shared unique clonotypes by the size of the smaller repertoire. Repertoire richness was assessed with RTK rarefaction, the Chao1 estimator, and Recon v2.1 estimates of unobserved clonotypes. Generation probabilities were computed with OLGA for all TCRbeta clonotypes obtained by the gDNA method from four donors. Entries here come from immuneACCESS through TCRdb and include only in-frame sequences with V and J called. Some clones fail to appear in such tables; in the studies checked, an unresolved V gene covers under half of the shortfall, and the cause of the remainder is unknown. The DNA gave D and trimming, while V, J and clone size come from that table. In this sample the table shows hundreds of thousands of clones, just over 95% of which occur a single time. Jointly, the top ten make up more than 0.3% of the sample.

Healthy HIV-negative adults with no recently reported acute infections or vaccinations were included as donors. Every donor was a Caucasian adult living in Nashville, Tennessee, USA. CD8 memory samples combined magnetically selected CD45RO+ cells with CCR7-negative CD45RA+ effector memory (TemRA) cells. Blood was collected by leukapheresis, and PBMCs were isolated by Ficoll-Histopaque density gradient centrifugation and then cryopreserved in liquid nitrogen vapor phase. Analytical flow cytometry was used to check the purity and quantity of every magnetically sorted T cell population. Genomic DNA was isolated from each sorted fraction and quantified by UV absorbance on a Nanodrop 2000c. Concerning this clone: Its binding antigen is unknown. No quality values exist for individual bases; no much larger clone is one base distant.

The sample comprised memory CD8+ T cells sorted from blood. This sample's cell subset or site label indicates: CD45RO+ cells pooled with CCR7-negative TemRA cells. The clonotype originates from a man under 40 in good health. The receptor chain draws on TRBV5-1 and TRBJ2-1, and possibly TRBD1, on 6 matching bases. The CDR3 in this case is CASSFSGHDNEQFF. DNA sequence: TGCGCCAGCAGTTTTTCGGGACACGACAATGAGCAGTTCTTC.